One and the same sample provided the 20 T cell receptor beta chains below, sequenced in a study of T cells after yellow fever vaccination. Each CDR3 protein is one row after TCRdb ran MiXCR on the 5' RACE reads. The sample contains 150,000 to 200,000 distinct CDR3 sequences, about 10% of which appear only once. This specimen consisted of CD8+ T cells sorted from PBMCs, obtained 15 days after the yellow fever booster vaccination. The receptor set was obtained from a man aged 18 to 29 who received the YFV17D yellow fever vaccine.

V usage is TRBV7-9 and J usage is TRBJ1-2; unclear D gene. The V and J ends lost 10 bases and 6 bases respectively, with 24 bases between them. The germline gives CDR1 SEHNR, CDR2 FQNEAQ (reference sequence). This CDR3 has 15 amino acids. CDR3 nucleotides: TGTGCCATTGCCGAGGGTTGGGTGCACCATGATGGCTACACCTTC. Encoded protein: CAIAEGWVHHDGYTF.

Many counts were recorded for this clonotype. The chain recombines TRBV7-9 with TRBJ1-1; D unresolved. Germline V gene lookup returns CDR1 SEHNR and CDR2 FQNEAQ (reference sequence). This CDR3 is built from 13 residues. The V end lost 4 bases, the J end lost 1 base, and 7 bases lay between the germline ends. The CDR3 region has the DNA TGTGCCAGCAGCTCAGCAGGGAACACTGAAGCTTTCTTT. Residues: CASSSAGNTEAFF. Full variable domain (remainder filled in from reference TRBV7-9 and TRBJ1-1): DTGVSQNPRHKITKRGQNVTFRCDPISEHNRLYWYRQTLGQGPEFLTYFQNEAQLEKSRLLSDRFSAERPKGSFSTLEIQRTEQGDSAMYLCASSSAGNTEAFFGQGTRLTVV.

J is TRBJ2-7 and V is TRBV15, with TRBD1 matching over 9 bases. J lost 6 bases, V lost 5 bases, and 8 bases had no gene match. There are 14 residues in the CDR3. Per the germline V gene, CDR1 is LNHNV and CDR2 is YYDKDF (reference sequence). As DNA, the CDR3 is TGTGCCACCAGCGGCGGGACAGGGTTGTTCGAGCAGTACTTC. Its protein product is CATSGGTGLFEQYF.

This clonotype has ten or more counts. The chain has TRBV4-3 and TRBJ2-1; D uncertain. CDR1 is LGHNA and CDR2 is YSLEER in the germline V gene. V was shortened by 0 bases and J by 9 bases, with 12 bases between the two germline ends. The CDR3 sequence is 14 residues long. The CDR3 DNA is TGCGCCAGCAGCCAAGACATCCCCGCACCTGAGCAGTTCTTC. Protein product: CASSQDIPAPEQFF.

CDR3 in DNA: TGTGCCAGCAGCCTGGGCAGACCGAATTCACCCCTCCACTTT. Translated, it gives CASSLGRPNSPLHF. The V call is TRBV9, the J call TRBJ1-6; D is unresolved. The V end was cut by 4 bases, the J end by 7 bases, with 12 bases between. Germline lookup yields CDR1 SGDLS and CDR2 YYNGEE. This CDR3 spans 14 amino acids.

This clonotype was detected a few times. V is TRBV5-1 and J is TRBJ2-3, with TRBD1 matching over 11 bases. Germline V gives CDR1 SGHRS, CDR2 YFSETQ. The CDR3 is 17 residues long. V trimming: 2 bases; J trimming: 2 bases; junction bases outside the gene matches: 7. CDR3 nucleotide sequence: TGCGCCAGCAGCTTACCTCGGACAGGGGGCCCCACAGATACGCAGTATTTT. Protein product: CASSLPRTGGPTDTQYF.

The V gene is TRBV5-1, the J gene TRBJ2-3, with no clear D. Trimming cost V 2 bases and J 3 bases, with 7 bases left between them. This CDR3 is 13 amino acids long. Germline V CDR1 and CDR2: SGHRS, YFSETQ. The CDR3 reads CASSFIGTDTQYF. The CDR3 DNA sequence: TGCGCCAGCAGCTTTATTGGTACAGATACGCAGTATTTT.

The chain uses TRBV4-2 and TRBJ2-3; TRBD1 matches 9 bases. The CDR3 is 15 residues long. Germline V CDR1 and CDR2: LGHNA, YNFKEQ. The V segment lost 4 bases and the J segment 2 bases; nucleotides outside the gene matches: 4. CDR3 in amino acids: CASSLRTGATDTQYF. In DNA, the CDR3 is TGTGCCAGCAGCCTCCGGACAGGGGCCACAGATACGCAGTATTTT.

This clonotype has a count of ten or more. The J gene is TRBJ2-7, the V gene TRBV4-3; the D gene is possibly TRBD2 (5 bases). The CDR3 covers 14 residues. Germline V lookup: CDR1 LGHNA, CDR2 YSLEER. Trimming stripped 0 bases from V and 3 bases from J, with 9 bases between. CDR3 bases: TGCGCCAGCAGCCAAGATTTGAGGGTCTACGAGCAGTACTTC. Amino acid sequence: CASSQDLRVYEQYF.

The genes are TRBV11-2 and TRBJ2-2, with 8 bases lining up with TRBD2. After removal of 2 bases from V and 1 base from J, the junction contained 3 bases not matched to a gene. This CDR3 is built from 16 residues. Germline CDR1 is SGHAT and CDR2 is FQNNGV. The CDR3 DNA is TGTGCCAGCAGCTTAAAACTAGCGGTGAACACCGGGGAGCTGTTTTTT. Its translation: CASSLKLAVNTGELFF.

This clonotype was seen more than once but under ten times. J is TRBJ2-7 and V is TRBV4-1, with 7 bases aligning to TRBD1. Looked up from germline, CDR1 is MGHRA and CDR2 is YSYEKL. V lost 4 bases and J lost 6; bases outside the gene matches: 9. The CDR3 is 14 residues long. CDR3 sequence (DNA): TGCGCCAGCAGCCGCACATTAGACAGGGCCGAGCAGTACTTC. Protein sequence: CASSRTLDRAEQYF.

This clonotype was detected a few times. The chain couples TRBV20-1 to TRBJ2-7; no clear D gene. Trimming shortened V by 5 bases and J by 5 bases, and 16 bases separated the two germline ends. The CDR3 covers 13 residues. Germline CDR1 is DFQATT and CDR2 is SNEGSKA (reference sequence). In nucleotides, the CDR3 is TGCAGTGCTTGCCGGGCAACCGGAGACGAGCAGTACTTC. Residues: CSACRATGDEQYF.

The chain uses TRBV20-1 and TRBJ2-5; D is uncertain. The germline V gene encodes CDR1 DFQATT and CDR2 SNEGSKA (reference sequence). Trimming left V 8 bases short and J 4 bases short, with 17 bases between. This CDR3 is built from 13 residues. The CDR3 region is CSILGSEPETQYF. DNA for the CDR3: TGCAGTATCCTCGGGTCGGAACCAGAGACCCAGTACTTC.

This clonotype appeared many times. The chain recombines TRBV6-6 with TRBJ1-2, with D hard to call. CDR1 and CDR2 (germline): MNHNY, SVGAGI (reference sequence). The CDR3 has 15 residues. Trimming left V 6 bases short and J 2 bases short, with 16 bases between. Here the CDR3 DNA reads TGTGCCAGCAGCGTTACGGGGTGGGAGAACTATGGCTACACCTTC. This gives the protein CASSVTGWENYGYTF.

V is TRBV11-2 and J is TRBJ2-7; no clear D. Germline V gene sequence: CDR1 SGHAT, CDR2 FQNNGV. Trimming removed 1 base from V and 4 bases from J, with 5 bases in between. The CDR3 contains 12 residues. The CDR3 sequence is CASSLGRYEQYV. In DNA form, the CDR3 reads TGTGCCAGCAGCTTAGGTCGATACGAGCAGTACGTC.

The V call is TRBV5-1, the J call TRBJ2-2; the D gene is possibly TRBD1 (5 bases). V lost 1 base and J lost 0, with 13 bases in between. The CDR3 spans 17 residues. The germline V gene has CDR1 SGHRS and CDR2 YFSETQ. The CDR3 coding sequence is TGCGCCAGCAGCTTGTCAGGGTCCCCTTCGAACACCGGGGAGCTGTTTTTT. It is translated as CASSLSGSPSNTGELFF.

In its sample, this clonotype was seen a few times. The CDR3 protein is CASSHPGTGSSYNSPLHF. For the CDR3, the DNA is TGTGCCAGCAGCCATCCCGGGACAGGGAGCTCCTATAATTCACCCCTCCACTTT. The J gene is TRBJ1-6, the V gene TRBV3-1, with 9 positions matching TRBD1. Looked up from germline, CDR1 is LGHDT and CDR2 is YNNKEL (reference sequence). Germline trimming cut 3 bases from V and 0 bases from J; bases unmatched to any gene: 6. This CDR3 has 18 residues.

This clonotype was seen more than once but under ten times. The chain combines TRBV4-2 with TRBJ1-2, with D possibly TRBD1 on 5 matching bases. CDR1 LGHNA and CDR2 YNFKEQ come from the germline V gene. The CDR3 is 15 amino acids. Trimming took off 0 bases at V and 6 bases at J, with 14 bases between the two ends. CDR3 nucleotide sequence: TGTGCCAGCAGCCAAGATGGGGGTGTAGCCCATGGCTACACCTTC. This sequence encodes CASSQDGGVAHGYTF.

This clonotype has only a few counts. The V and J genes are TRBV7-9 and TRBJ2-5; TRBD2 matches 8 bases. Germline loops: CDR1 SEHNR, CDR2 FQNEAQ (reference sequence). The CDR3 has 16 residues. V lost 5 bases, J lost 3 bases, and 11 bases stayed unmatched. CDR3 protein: CASSIPTSVSEETQYF. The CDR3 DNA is TGTGCCAGCAGCATACCGACTAGCGTATCTGAAGAGACCCAGTACTTC. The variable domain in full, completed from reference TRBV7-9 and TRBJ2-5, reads DTGVSQNPRHKITKRGQNVTFRCDPISEHNRLYWYRQTLGQGPEFLTYFQNEAQLEKSRLLSDRFSAERPKGSFSTLEIQRTEQGDSAMYLCASSIPTSVSEETQYFGPGTRLLVL.

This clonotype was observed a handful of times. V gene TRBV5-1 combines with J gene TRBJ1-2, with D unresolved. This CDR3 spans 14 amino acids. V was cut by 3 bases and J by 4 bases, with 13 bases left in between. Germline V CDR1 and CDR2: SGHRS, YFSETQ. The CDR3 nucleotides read TGCGCCAGCAGCTCGGGGAAATTGGGCTATGGCTACACCTTC. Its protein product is CASSSGKLGYGYTF. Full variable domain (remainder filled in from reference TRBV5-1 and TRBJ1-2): KAGVTQTPRYLIKTRGQQVTLSCSPISGHRSVSWYQQTPGQGLQFLFEYFSETQRNKGNFPGRFSGRQFSNSRSEMNVSTLELGDSALYLCASSSGKLGYGYTFGSGTRLTVV.